These 3 T cell receptor beta chains were sequenced from one sample in a study of cytomegalovirus exposure and HLA in healthy donors. The PCR used 60 Vbeta and 13 Jbeta primers. TCRdb keeps only in-frame clones here, not all; method: immunoSEQ multiplex PCR. The sample includes around 200,000 clones, around nine tenths of them seen just once. The sample taken for sequencing was PBMCs. These receptors originate from a woman in her thirties in good health and CMV-seronegative.

The chain recombines TRBV10-3 with TRBJ2-2, with 15 bases lining up with TRBD2. Germline values: CDR1 ENHRY, CDR2 SYGVKD. The V segment lost 5 bases and the J segment 6 bases; nucleotides outside the gene matches: 4. This CDR3 spans 16 amino acids. Here the CDR3 reads CAISRTSGGGPGELFF. The CDR3 DNA reads TGTGCCATCAGTCGGACTAGCGGGGGGGGGCCCGGGGAGCTGTTTTTT.

The V gene is TRBV5-1, the J gene TRBJ2-1; 7 bases line up with TRBD1. V gave up 4 bases and J gave up 3 bases; unmatched junction bases: 10. The CDR3 is made up of 16 amino acids. Germline V lookup: CDR1 SGHRS, CDR2 YFSETQ. CDR3 protein: CASSGTTGVVYNEQFF. The CDR3 nucleotides read TGCGCCAGCAGCGGAACTACAGGGGTGGTCTACAATGAGCAGTTCTTC.

The CDR3 DNA is TGTGCCAGCAGCCATCCGGGTACGCAGTATTTT. This translates into CASSHPGTQYF. The chain has TRBV7-9 and TRBJ2-3; D is ambiguous. V lost 5 bases and J lost 8, with 8 bases in between. The CDR3 consists of 11 residues. The germline V gene has CDR1 SEHNR and CDR2 FQNEAQ (reference sequence). Variable domain in full (rest from reference TRBV7-9 and TRBJ2-3): DTGVSQNPRHKITKRGQNVTFRCDPISEHNRLYWYRQTLGQGPEFLTYFQNEAQLEKSRLLSDRFSAERPKGSFSTLEIQRTEQGDSAMYLCASSHPGTQYFGPGTRLTVL.